A selection of T cell receptor beta chains follows, all from one sample in a study of blood T cell repertoires in COVID-19. The assay was immunoSEQ multiplex PCR, and TCRdb's table has in-frame clones only and misses some. The data hold around 300,000 clones, with under 90% observed a single time. Input material: peripheral blood. Receptor source: a woman in her thirties or forties who had recovered from COVID-19. CDR3s include the opening cysteine and the closing phenylalanine or tryptophan. The order of the fields is CDR3 length, V gene, CDR3 protein.

13,TRBV29-1,CSVASGDSYEQYF
14,TRBV10-3,CAISESTGIYEQYF
13,TRBV9,CASSPQNTGELFF
16,TRBV5-1,CASSPDAGGFTGELFF
14,TRBV2,CASSIGLAQPGEFF
14,TRBV19,CASSSLTGGGGYTF
17,TRBV7-9,CASSDGTGSYSNQPQHF
16,TRBV3-1/TRBV3-2,CASSQGLAGGTDTQYF
15,TRBV14,CASSQLAGDYNEQFF
17,TRBV4-1,CASSQDNAGDYTGELFF
15,TRBV4-2,CASSQEAGNPGEQYF
17,TRBV4-1,CASSQDPSGRAADTQYF
17,TRBV3-1/TRBV3-2,CASSSGQGKLSPYGYTF
16,TRBV7-2,CASSLSTSGRTGELFF
12,TRBV2,CASTDNSYEQYF
13,TRBV5-1,CASSLGQSETQYF
14,TRBV18,CASSLAGGPDTQYF
13,TRBV28,CASSSAQGDTQYF
15,TRBV5-1,CASSLAQGSTGELFF
12,TRBV3-1/TRBV3-2,CAPQGISDGYTF
17,TRBV5-6,CASSLTPGLAGVPEQFF
18,TRBV5-4,CASRMTPRGVSGANVLTF
14,TRBV30,CAWRGLADTDTQYF
14,TRBV30,CAWSEDRPPEKLFF
16,TRBV7-9,CASSLGLAGPNSPLHF
15,TRBV7-2,CASSLRTGRTDTQYF
14,TRBV6-5,CASSYSNTRGEQFF
16,TRBV19,CASSILAGGTYNEQFF
15,TRBV28,CASSSAGGPRYEQYF